This T cell receptor (beta chain) was retrieved from a study of early T cells in non-severe SARS-CoV-2 infection. Looking at the study overall: The chains were unpaired, and the sequenced material was bulk RNA from unsorted whole blood. Broader study findings: The VDJdb matching leaned toward anti-spike CD8 responses and overlooked private and CD4 specificities.

Unique molecular identifiers were attached to individual cDNA molecules. TCRdb re-analysed the 5' RACE reads in MiXCR, keeping a single row per CDR3 protein. The sample yields over 60,000 distinct CDR3 sequences, around 12% seen once. This clonotype was seen at least ten times. The antigen is undetermined. The V gene lost 3 bases and the J gene lost 1 base, with 12 bases spanning the gap. The CDR3 is 15 amino acids. Here the sequenced sample was whole blood, taken at baseline. This TCR derives from an adult who was a healthcare worker with PCR-confirmed SARS-CoV-2 infection or an uninfected control (not recorded which). The chain couples TRBV23-1 to TRBJ1-1; D unclear. TRBV23-1 falls under the ORF class, with uncertain function. For the CDR3, the DNA is TGCGCCAGCAGTCACCCCCCCGGAGGGAACACTGAAGCTTTCTTT. Translation: CASSHPPGGNTEAFF.